This T cell receptor beta chain stems from a study of T cells in Graves' hyperthyroidism and ophthalmopathy. This clonotype was counted at least ten times. Germline trimming cut 5 bases from V and 8 bases from J; bases unmatched to any gene: 10. The CDR3 consists of 14 residues. Germline-derived CDR1 and CDR2 are SGHTS and YDEGEE. RNA transcripts gave rise to amplified TCR beta CDR3 regions. Initially, a first-round RT-PCR of the TCR CDR3 employed the HTBI primer set. Via MiXCR, TCRdb re-called the multiplex PCR reads, giving one row per CDR3 protein. The sample includes a few hundred thousand distinct CDR3 sequences, about 15% of them seen just once.

This TCR derives from a young woman with Graves' hyperthyroidism that later progressed to Graves' ophthalmopathy. This rearrangement joins TRBV5-8 to TRBJ2-1, with TRBD2 matching 7 bases. Sequencing was done on a sample of blood. The CDR3 nucleotides read TGTGCCAGCAGTGCCGGGACTACCTTCGATGAGCAGTTCTTC. Protein product: CASSAGTTFDEQFF.